A single sample gave rise to the 24 T cell receptor beta chains below, sequenced in a study of cytomegalovirus exposure and HLA in healthy donors. This PCR relied on a set of 60 Vbeta primers and 13 Jbeta primers. The protocol was immunoSEQ multiplex PCR, while the TCRdb copy is restricted to in-frame clones and leaves out a portion. Seen here are roughly 200,000 clones, around nine tenths observed once, and the top ten hold more than 0.25%. The sequenced sample consisted of PBMCs. The receptors here all came from a woman aged 25 to 39 in good health and CMV-seronegative.

This clone was seen a single time. V and J are TRBV28 and TRBJ1-4; 7 bases match TRBD1. V lost 4 bases, J lost 5 bases, and 4 bases stayed unmatched. This CDR3 region has 14 residues. Germline-derived CDR1 and CDR2 are MDHEN and SYDVKM. The CDR3 region has the DNA TGTGCCAGCAGTTCGACGGACAGGAATGAAAAACTGTTTTTT. Encoded protein: CASSSTDRNEKLFF.

This clone showed up just once. The V gene is TRBV28, the J gene TRBJ2-3; 9 nucleotides agree with TRBD2. Looked up from germline, CDR1 is MDHEN and CDR2 is SYDVKM. CDR3 size: 15 residues. V lost 7 bases, J lost 6 bases, and 11 bases stayed unmatched. CDR3 loop: CASTRGGRAWDTQYF. In nucleotides, the CDR3 is TGTGCCAGCACCCGGGGCGGGAGGGCCTGGGATACGCAGTATTTT.

The CDR3 spells CASSIQTGPQHF. CDR3 bases: TGTGCCAGTAGTATTCAGACAGGGCCCCAGCATTTT. The J gene is TRBJ1-5, the V gene TRBV19; D is perhaps TRBD1 (6 bases). The CDR3 totals 12 residues. The germline gives CDR1 LNHDA, CDR2 SQIVND (reference sequence). Trimming shortened V by 3 bases and J by 9 bases, and 9 bases separated the two germline ends.

The rearrangement links TRBV13 to TRBJ2-1; 9 nucleotides align to TRBD1. The V gene end was trimmed by 4 bases and the J gene end by 4 bases; junction bases not matched to a gene: 17. CDR3 length: 19 amino acids. Per germline, CDR1 PRHDT and CDR2 FYEKMQ (reference sequence). The CDR3: CASSSRPQGAWIRYNEQFF. The CDR3 DNA is TGTGCCAGCAGCTCACGACCACAGGGGGCGTGGATCAGATACAATGAGCAGTTCTTC.

The V and J genes are TRBV5-4 and TRBJ2-1; D might be TRBD2 (6 bases). Germline V gene data show CDR1 as SGHNT and CDR2 as YYREEE (reference sequence). The CDR3 extends over 15 amino acids. Between the trimmed V and J ends, which lost 4 bases and 2 bases, there was a span of 13 bases. As DNA, the CDR3 is TGTGCCAGCAGCCCGATAGCGGTTACCTACAATGAGCAGTTCTTC. Protein: CASSPIAVTYNEQFF.

The chain carries TRBV11-2 and TRBJ2-3; 9 positions match TRBD2. The CDR3 loop spans 17 amino acids. V was pared by 5 bases and J by 4 bases, with 13 bases of the junction left unmatched. CDR1 SGHAT and CDR2 FQNNGV come from the germline V gene. Here the CDR3 reads CASSIRSGSWPADTQYF. CDR3 DNA: TGTGCCAGCAGCATTCGTAGCGGGAGCTGGCCCGCAGATACGCAGTATTTT.

J is TRBJ2-5 and V is TRBV10-3, with D possibly being TRBD2 (6 bases). This CDR3 has 15 residues. With 8 bases removed from V and 4 bases from J, the gap between germline ends came to 20 bases. Germline V gene data show CDR1 as ENHRY and CDR2 as SYGVKD. In nucleotides, the CDR3 is TGTGCCATCGGAGACATTGTCCAGGGAGGAGAGACCCAGTACTTC. Translation gives CAIGDIVQGGETQYF.

This chain uses TRBV11-2 with TRBJ1-1, with 8 bases matching TRBD1. The CDR3 length is 15 residues. The junction had 11 bases not matched to a gene; V was cut back by 5 bases and J by 6 bases. Germline V gene sequence: CDR1 SGHAT, CDR2 FQNNGV. The CDR3 sequence is CASSPPQTGVSEAFF. In nucleotides, the CDR3 is TGTGCCAGCAGCCCCCCCCAGACAGGGGTTTCTGAAGCTTTCTTT.

The J gene is TRBJ2-3, the V gene TRBV9; 14 bases fit TRBD2. Germline V lookup: CDR1 SGDLS, CDR2 YYNGEE. There are 17 residues in the CDR3. Losses at the gene ends were 4 bases for V and 6 bases for J; bases not matched to a gene: 10. CDR3 nucleotide sequence: TGTGCCAGCAGCCGACAGGGACTAGCGGGAGTATCGGATACGCAGTATTTT. This encodes CASSRQGLAGVSDTQYF.

This chain links TRBV7-9 with TRBJ2-2; 9 nucleotides agree with TRBD2. This CDR3 comprises 15 residues. The V gene's germline CDR1 is SEHNR and CDR2 FQNEAQ (reference sequence). V lost 6 bases and J lost 7; bases outside the gene matches: 9. The CDR3, as DNA: TGTGCCAGCAGGCCTAAAGCGGGAGGAGTCGGGGAGCTGTTTTTT. Translation: CASRPKAGGVGELFF.

The chain links TRBV5-4 to TRBJ1-3; maybe TRBD1 (6 bases). The germline V gene encodes CDR1 SGHNT and CDR2 YYREEE (reference sequence). The CDR3 covers 15 residues. The ends were cut back, 6 bases at V and 0 bases at J, with 13 bases in the middle. The DNA for the CDR3 is TGTGCCAGCAACTTAGGGGGTAACTCTGGAAACACCATATATTTT. It translates to CASNLGGNSGNTIYF. Supplemented by reference TRBV5-4 and TRBJ1-3, the full variable domain reads ETGVTQSPTHLIKTRGQQVTLRCSSQSGHNTVSWYQQALGQGPQFIFQYYREEENGRGNFPPRFSGLQFPNYSSELNVNALELDDSALYLCASNLGGNSGNTIYFGEGSWLTVV.

This chain links TRBV7-9 with TRBJ2-1; a weak D match, TRBD1 (6 bases). The CDR3 runs to 14 residues. Per germline, CDR1 SEHNR and CDR2 FQNEAQ (reference sequence). Trimming took 5 bases from V and 2 from J, leaving 10 bases between them. CDR3 DNA: TGTGCCAGCAGCGCCAGGGGAGCCTACAATGAGCAGTTCTTC. Translation: CASSARGAYNEQFF.

The chain carries TRBV11-2 and TRBJ2-7; the D gene is possibly TRBD2 (6 bases). The germline V and J ends were trimmed by 4 bases and 0 bases, with 13 bases remaining between them. The V gene's germline CDR1 is SGHAT and CDR2 FQNNGV. The CDR3 loop spans 15 amino acids. CDR3: CASSSVAASSYEQYF. The CDR3 DNA reads as TGTGCCAGCAGCTCCGTAGCGGCTAGCTCCTACGAGCAGTACTTC.

The rearrangement joins TRBV6-6 to TRBJ1-2, with D perhaps TRBD1 (6 bases). From germline, CDR1 is MNHNY and CDR2 SVGAGI (reference sequence). The CDR3 is made up of 14 amino acids. The V end lost 4 bases, the J end lost 12 bases, and 21 bases lay between the germline ends. CDR3 amino acids: CASSSMTEGDRHTF. The CDR3 coding sequence is TGTGCCAGCAGTTCGATGACAGAGGGGGATCGGCACACCTTC.

The V and J genes are TRBV5-1 and TRBJ2-7; D perhaps matches TRBD1 (6 bases). Between the trimmed V and J ends, which lost 4 bases and 1 base, there was a span of 9 bases. Germline V gene data show CDR1 as SGHRS and CDR2 as YFSETQ. The CDR3 is 13 residues long. The CDR3 DNA follows: TGCGCCAGCAGCCCACAGGGATCCTACGAGCAGTACTTC. As protein: CASSPQGSYEQYF. The whole variable domain, filled in from reference TRBV5-1 and TRBJ2-7, reads KAGVTQTPRYLIKTRGQQVTLSCSPISGHRSVSWYQQTPGQGLQFLFEYFSETQRNKGNFPGRFSGRQFSNSRSEMNVSTLELGDSALYLCASSPQGSYEQYFGPGTRLTVT.

The V and J genes are TRBV10-2 and TRBJ2-5; possibly TRBD2 for D (6 bases). The germline gives CDR1 WSHSY, CDR2 SAAADI. CDR3 length: 16 amino acids. The V end was cut by 2 bases, the J end by 0 bases, with 13 bases between. The CDR3 region is CASSERWRGYQETQYF. CDR3 sequence (DNA): TGCGCCAGCAGTGAGAGATGGCGGGGATACCAAGAGACCCAGTACTTC.

The V and J genes are TRBV25-1 and TRBJ2-5, with 9 bases identical to TRBD2. Germline CDR1 MGHDK, CDR2 SYGVNS. The CDR3 runs to 17 residues. V trimming: 0 bases; J trimming: 1 base; junction bases outside the gene matches: 6. The DNA for the CDR3 is TGTGCCAGCAGTGAATATCGGGGGCGGGGGGGCCAAGAGACCCAGTACTTC. It yields the protein CASSEYRGRGGQETQYF.

The chain has TRBV19 and TRBJ2-1; 7 nucleotides agree with TRBD2. Trimming removed 3 bases from V and 4 bases from J; junction bases left unmatched: 6. There are 15 residues in the CDR3. Germline CDR1 and CDR2: LNHDA and SQIVND (reference sequence). The CDR3: CASSIRTRRYNEQFF. CDR3 DNA: TGTGCCAGTAGTATTAGGACTAGACGTTACAATGAGCAGTTCTTC. Combining the CDR3 with reference TRBV19 and TRBJ2-1 gives the whole variable domain DGGITQSPKYLFRKEGQNVTLSCEQNLNHDAMYWYRQDPGQGLRLIYYSQIVNDFQKGDIAEGYSVSREKKESFPLTVTSAQKNPTAFYLCASSIRTRRYNEQFFGPGTRLTVL.

A few counts support this clone. The chain joins TRBV7-3 to TRBJ2-1; 7 bases agree with TRBD1. V shed 4 bases and J 12 bases; nucleotides not matched to a gene: 9. This CDR3 region has 13 residues. The germline gives CDR1 SGHTA, CDR2 FQGTGA. The CDR3 sequence is CASSSRQGIGQFF. CDR3 DNA: TGTGCCAGCAGCTCGCGACAGGGAATAGGGCAGTTCTTC. The whole variable domain, filled in from reference TRBV7-3 and TRBJ2-1, reads GAGVSQTPSNKVTEKGKYVELRCDPISGHTALYWYRQSLGQGPEFLIYFQGTGAADDSGLPNDRFFAVRPEGSVSTLKIQRTERGDSAVYLCASSSRQGIGQFFGPGTRLTVL.

The chain employs TRBV9 and TRBJ1-4, with 11 bases aligning to TRBD1. The germline CDR1 and CDR2 sequences are SGDLS and YYNGEE. After removal of 3 bases from V and 7 bases from J, the junction contained 8 bases not matched to a gene. The CDR3 runs to 16 residues. The DNA of the CDR3 is TGTGCCAGCAGCGAGGGGGGGACAGGGGGGACTGAAAAACTGTTTTTT. Translated, it gives CASSEGGTGGTEKLFF.

V and J are TRBV6-1 and TRBJ2-3; 7 bases map to TRBD1. The ends lost 8 bases at V and 4 bases at J; junction bases unmatched: 12. Germline V gene sequence: CDR1 MNHNS, CDR2 SASEGT. The CDR3 totals 15 residues. The CDR3 DNA is TGTGCCAGCCGTTCCCGGGACAGTATATCAGATACGCAGTATTTT. Translated, it gives CASRSRDSISDTQYF.

The rearrangement links TRBV27 to TRBJ1-1; 8 nucleotides align to TRBD1. There are 13 residues in the CDR3. CDR1 is MNHEY, CDR2 SMNVEV, per germline (reference sequence). V dropped 5 bases and J dropped 4; count of bases not matched to a gene: 3. For the CDR3, the DNA is TGTGCCAGCAGTGTCGGACAGGGCACTGAAGCTTTCTTT. Translation: CASSVGQGTEAFF.

V is TRBV7-8 and J is TRBJ1-2; no clear D. V was shortened by 1 base and J by 7 bases, with 10 bases between the two germline ends. CDR3 length: 13 amino acids. CDR1 and CDR2 (germline): SGHVS, FQNEAQ. This chain's CDR3 is CASSLGIAGGYTF. CDR3 DNA: TGTGCCAGCAGCTTAGGAATCGCGGGTGGCTACACCTTC.

V usage is TRBV5-1 and J usage is TRBJ1-2; 8 nucleotides agree with TRBD1. V lost 5 bases, J lost 4 bases, and 13 bases stayed unmatched. This CDR3 comprises 16 residues. Per germline, CDR1 SGHRS and CDR2 YFSETQ. The CDR3 DNA sequence: TGCGCCAGCAGACGGACAGGGTCCCGAGGAGGCTATGGCTACACCTTC. Its protein product is CASRRTGSRGGYGYTF.